This is a list of T cell receptor beta chains from one sample in a study of cytomegalovirus exposure and HLA in healthy donors. Method: immunoSEQ multiplex PCR; TCRdb's copy keeps in-frame clones and lacks some. The sample includes a few hundred thousand clones, 75% to 80% of them seen just once. The sample consisted of PBMCs. The receptors come from a man between 18 and 29 years old in good health and CMV-seronegative. Both conserved end residues are part of each CDR3. D genes are given only for firm matches. Clone size is given for some rows only: seen once, a few or many times, or a class if the clone is expanded.

clone size: -; D gene: -; V gene: TRBV30; J gene: TRBJ1-1; CDR3 DNA: TGTGCCTGGAGTGTATCCAGGCGAAACACTGAAGCTTTCTTT; CDR3 protein: CAWSVSRRNTEAFF
clone size: -; D gene: -; V gene: TRBV10-3; J gene: TRBJ1-5; CDR3 DNA: TGTGCCACATTCGACGGAGATCAGCCCCAGCATTTT; CDR3 protein: CATFDGDQPQHF
clone size: -; D gene: TRBD1; V gene: TRBV7-2; J gene: TRBJ1-4; CDR3 DNA: TGTGCCAGCAGCCCAGGGACAGGGGAACTCACGTGGGCTAATGAAAAACTGTTTTTT; CDR3 protein: CASSPGTGELTWANEKLFF
clone size: -; D gene: -; V gene: TRBV7-3; J gene: TRBJ1-1; CDR3 DNA: TGTGCCAGCAGCCCCCACAGGGAGAACACTGAAGCTTTCTTT; CDR3 protein: CASSPHRENTEAFF
clone size: few; D gene: -; V gene: TRBV7-6; J gene: TRBJ2-7; CDR3 DNA: TGTGCCAGCAGCATAACCGGGACATCCAGCGAGCAGTACTTC; CDR3 protein: CASSITGTSSEQYF
clone size: -; D gene: -; V gene: TRBV5-6; J gene: TRBJ1-3; CDR3 DNA: TGTGCCAGCAGCTTGGCTGCCAGGGAAACCTCTGGAAACACCATATATTTT; CDR3 protein: CASSLAARETSGNTIYF
clone size: -; D gene: -; V gene: TRBV9; J gene: TRBJ1-6; CDR3 DNA: TGTGCCAGCAGCGGGGGGGAACGGGCCCTCCACTTT; CDR3 protein: CASSGGERALHF
clone size: -; D gene: -; V gene: TRBV2; J gene: TRBJ2-5; CDR3 DNA: TGTGCCAGCAGCAACCCTAGCCAAGAGACCCAGTACTTC; CDR3 protein: CASSNPSQETQYF
clone size: -; D gene: TRBD2; V gene: TRBV7-7; J gene: TRBJ2-3; CDR3 DNA: TGTGCTAGCAGCTTCCAGCGGGGAGACGATACGCAGTATTTT; CDR3 protein: CASSFQRGDDTQYF
clone size: -; D gene: -; V gene: TRBV9; J gene: TRBJ2-3; CDR3 DNA: TGTGCCAGCAGCGTAAGCCCTCCACGGGGAACTAGCACAGATACGCAGTATTTT; CDR3 protein: CASSVSPPRGTSTDTQYF
clone size: -; D gene: -; V gene: TRBV28; J gene: TRBJ1-2; CDR3 DNA: TGTGCCAGCAGTTGGGTCGGGTATGGCTACACCTTC; CDR3 protein: CASSWVGYGYTF
clone size: -; D gene: -; V gene: TRBV6-5; J gene: TRBJ1-1; CDR3 DNA: TGTGCCAGCAGCCCCAGGGGTCCTAACACTGAAGCTTTCTTT; CDR3 protein: CASSPRGPNTEAFF
clone size: -; D gene: -; V gene: TRBV5-1; J gene: TRBJ2-5; CDR3 DNA: TGCGCTAGCAGCATTCGGACAGCCACTCAAGAGACCCAGTACTTC; CDR3 protein: CASSIRTATQETQYF
clone size: few; D gene: -; V gene: TRBV7-2; J gene: TRBJ2-6; CDR3 DNA: TGTGCCAGCAGCTCCAACAGGGTCTCCTCCTCTGGGGCCAACGTCCTGACTTTC; CDR3 protein: CASSSNRVSSSGANVLTF
clone size: -; D gene: TRBD1; V gene: TRBV5-6; J gene: TRBJ2-2; CDR3 DNA: TGTGCCAGCAGCTTGGTGGGACAGGGGGGCACCGGGGAGCTGTTTTTT; CDR3 protein: CASSLVGQGGTGELFF
clone size: -; D gene: TRBD1; V gene: TRBV15; J gene: TRBJ1-6; CDR3 DNA: TGTGCCACCAGCAGAGAAGGGACAGGGGGTTATAATTCACCCCTCCACTTT; CDR3 protein: CATSREGTGGYNSPLHF
clone size: -; D gene: TRBD2; V gene: TRBV7-2; J gene: TRBJ2-1; CDR3 DNA: TGTGCCAGCAGCTTCACTAGCGGGGGTCACAATGAGCAGTTCTTC; CDR3 protein: CASSFTSGGHNEQFF
clone size: -; D gene: -; V gene: TRBV2; J gene: TRBJ1-1; CDR3 DNA: TGTGCCAGCAGTGAAGAGAGCGACACTGAAGCTTTCTTT; CDR3 protein: CASSEESDTEAFF
clone size: -; D gene: TRBD1; V gene: TRBV11-3; J gene: TRBJ2-6; CDR3 DNA: TGTGCCAGCAGCGTACCCCGGACAGGGACTGGGGCCAACGTCCTGACTTTC; CDR3 protein: CASSVPRTGTGANVLTF
clone size: few; D gene: TRBD1; V gene: TRBV13; J gene: TRBJ2-2; CDR3 DNA: TGTGCCAGCAGCTCGGATGAGACAGGGAGAACCGGGGAGCTGTTTTTT; CDR3 protein: CASSSDETGRTGELFF
clone size: few; D gene: TRBD2; V gene: TRBV4-3; J gene: TRBJ2-1; CDR3 DNA: TGCGCCAGCAGCCAGATAGGGAGGGTAAATGAGCAGTTCTTC; CDR3 protein: CASSQIGRVNEQFF
clone size: -; D gene: -; V gene: TRBV4-3; J gene: TRBJ2-2; CDR3 DNA: TGCGCCAGCAGTAAGGGAGTGTCCGCGAACACCGGGGAGCTGTTTTTT; CDR3 protein: CASSKGVSANTGELFF
clone size: -; D gene: TRBD2; V gene: TRBV7-6; J gene: TRBJ2-2; CDR3 DNA: TGTGCCAGCAGCTTAGGGAGGGGAGGGCCAGGAACCGGGGAGCTGTTTTTT; CDR3 protein: CASSLGRGGPGTGELFF
clone size: -; D gene: TRBD1; V gene: TRBV10-2; J gene: TRBJ2-5; CDR3 DNA: TGCGCCAGCGGCCTGACAGGGGCTAGAGAGACCCAGTACTTC; CDR3 protein: CASGLTGARETQYF
clone size: -; D gene: TRBD2; V gene: TRBV9; J gene: TRBJ2-1; CDR3 DNA: TGTGCCAGCAGCCTCAGCCTAGCGGGGTCCTACAATGAGCAGTTCTTC; CDR3 protein: CASSLSLAGSYNEQFF
clone size: -; D gene: TRBD1; V gene: TRBV7-8; J gene: TRBJ1-2; CDR3 DNA: TGTGCCAGCAGCCCCGGACAGGGCCACCCCCTTAACTATGGCTACACCTTC; CDR3 protein: CASSPGQGHPLNYGYTF
clone size: -; D gene: TRBD2; V gene: TRBV7-6; J gene: TRBJ2-3; CDR3 DNA: TGTGCCAGCAGCTCTAGCGGGAGTGTTAGAGATACGCAGTATTTT; CDR3 protein: CASSSSGSVRDTQYF
clone size: -; D gene: -; V gene: TRBV6-1; J gene: TRBJ1-1; CDR3 DNA: TGTGCCAGCCGGCTGGGCCACACTGAAGCTTTCTTT; CDR3 protein: CASRLGHTEAFF
clone size: -; D gene: -; V gene: TRBV5-4; J gene: TRBJ2-3; CDR3 DNA: TGTGCCAGCAGCTTAGAAGCGTTCGTGGTAGATACGCAGTATTTT; CDR3 protein: CASSLEAFVVDTQYF
clone size: few; D gene: -; V gene: TRBV6-6; J gene: TRBJ2-7; CDR3 DNA: TGTGCCAGCCTTCAGGGTGGCAGTTCCTACGAGCAGTACTTC; CDR3 protein: CASLQGGSSYEQYF
clone size: once; D gene: TRBD2; V gene: TRBV2; J gene: TRBJ2-2; CDR3 DNA: TGTGCCAGCAGCGGACTAGCAGCGAACACCGGGGAGCTGTTTTTT; CDR3 protein: CASSGLAANTGELFF
clone size: -; D gene: -; V gene: TRBV7-2; J gene: TRBJ2-2; CDR3 DNA: TGTGCCAGCAGCTCGGGAAGGGACACCGGGGAGCTGTTTTTT; CDR3 protein: CASSSGRDTGELFF
clone size: -; D gene: TRBD2; V gene: TRBV6-1; J gene: TRBJ2-3; CDR3 DNA: TGTGCCAGCAGTGAATTAGCGGGGTCAGATACGCAGTATTTT; CDR3 protein: CASSELAGSDTQYF
clone size: -; D gene: TRBD1; V gene: TRBV30; J gene: TRBJ1-1; CDR3 DNA: TGTGCCTGGAGTGCCTACTTGGACAGGGGATGGGCTGAAGCTTTCTTT; CDR3 protein: CAWSAYLDRGWAEAFF
clone size: -; D gene: -; V gene: TRBV7-6; J gene: TRBJ2-7; CDR3 DNA: TGTGCCAGCAGCAACCACAGGGACATCAGCCACGAGCAGTACTTC; CDR3 protein: CASSNHRDISHEQYF
clone size: -; D gene: TRBD1; V gene: TRBV7-9; J gene: TRBJ1-4; CDR3 DNA: TGTGCCAGCAGCTTTAGACAGGGGGAAAAACTGTTTTTT; CDR3 protein: CASSFRQGEKLFF
clone size: -; D gene: -; V gene: TRBV6-1; J gene: TRBJ2-1; CDR3 DNA: TGTGCCAGCAGTGATAAGTACGAGGGTTTCGAGCAGTTCTTC; CDR3 protein: CASSDKYEGFEQFF
clone size: -; D gene: -; V gene: TRBV28; J gene: TRBJ1-5; CDR3 DNA: TGTGCCAGCAGTTTCACAGGGAACAATCAGCCCCAGCATTTT; CDR3 protein: CASSFTGNNQPQHF